This T cell receptor beta chain is from a study of T cells expressing NK-cell markers. The CDR3 runs to 14 residues. Germline CDR1 SEHNR, CDR2 FQNEAQ (reference sequence). TCRdb reanalyzed the 5' RACE reads, giving one entry per CDR3 protein sequence and no DNA. This specimen shows under 200,000 distinct CDR3 sequences; the ten leading clones hold approximately 17%. What was sequenced was blood T cells: a sorted CD56 or NKG2C T cell subset, CD4+ or CD8+ T cells, or bulk PBMC T cells (not recorded which). This receptor was taken from a woman between 18 and 69 years old in good health. The chain uses TRBV7-9 and TRBJ1-1; with no DNA, the TCRdb D assignment of TRBD1 cannot be verified. The CDR3 sequence is CASSLSRGGQEAFF. The full variable domain, its missing parts supplied by reference TRBV7-9 and TRBJ1-1, is DTGVSQNPRHKITKRGQNVTFRCDPISEHNRLYWYRQTLGQGPEFLTYFQNEAQLEKSRLLSDRFSAERPKGSFSTLEIQRTEQGDSAMYLCASSLSRGGQEAFFGQGTRLTVV.